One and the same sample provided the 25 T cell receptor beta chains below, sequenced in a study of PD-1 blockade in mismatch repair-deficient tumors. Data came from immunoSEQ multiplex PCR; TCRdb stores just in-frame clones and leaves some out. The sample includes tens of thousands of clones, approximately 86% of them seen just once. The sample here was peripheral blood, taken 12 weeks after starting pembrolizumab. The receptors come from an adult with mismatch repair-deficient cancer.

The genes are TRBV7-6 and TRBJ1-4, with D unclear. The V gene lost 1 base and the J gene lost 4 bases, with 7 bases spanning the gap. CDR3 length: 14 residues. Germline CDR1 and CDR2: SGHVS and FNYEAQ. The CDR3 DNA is TGTGCCAGCAGCTTAGGGGCGAGTAATGAAAAACTGTTTTTT. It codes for CASSLGASNEKLFF. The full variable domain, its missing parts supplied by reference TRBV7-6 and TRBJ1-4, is GAGVSQSPRYKVTKRGQDVALRCDPISGHVSLYWYRQALGQGPEFLTYFNYEAQQDKSGLPNDRFSAERPEGSISTLTIQRTEQRDSAMYRCASSLGASNEKLFFGSGTQLSVL.

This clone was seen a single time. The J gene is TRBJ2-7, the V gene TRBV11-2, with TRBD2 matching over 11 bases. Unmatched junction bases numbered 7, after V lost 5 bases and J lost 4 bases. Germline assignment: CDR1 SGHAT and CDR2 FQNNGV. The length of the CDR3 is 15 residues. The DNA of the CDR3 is TGTGCCAGCAGCCATAGCGGGAGGGCCTCGTACGAGCAGTACTTC. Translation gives CASSHSGRASYEQYF.

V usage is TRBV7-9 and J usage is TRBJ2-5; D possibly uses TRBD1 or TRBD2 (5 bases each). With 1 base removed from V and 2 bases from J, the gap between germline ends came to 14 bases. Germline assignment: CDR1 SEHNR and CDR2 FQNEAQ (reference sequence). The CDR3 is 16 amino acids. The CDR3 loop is CASSLVSGTAQETQYF. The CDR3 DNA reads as TGTGCCAGCAGCTTAGTTTCCGGGACCGCGCAAGAGACCCAGTACTTC.

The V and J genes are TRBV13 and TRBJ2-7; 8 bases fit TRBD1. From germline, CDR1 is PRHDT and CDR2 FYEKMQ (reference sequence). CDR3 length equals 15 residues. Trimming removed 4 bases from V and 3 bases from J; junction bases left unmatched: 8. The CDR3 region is CASSSYGQGHYEQYF. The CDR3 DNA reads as TGTGCCAGCAGCTCCTATGGACAGGGCCACTACGAGCAGTACTTC.

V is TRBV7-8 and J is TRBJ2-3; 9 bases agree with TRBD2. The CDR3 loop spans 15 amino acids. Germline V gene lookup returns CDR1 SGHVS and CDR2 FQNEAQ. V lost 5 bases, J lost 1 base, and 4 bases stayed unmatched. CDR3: CASSPRTSGTDTQYF. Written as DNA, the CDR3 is TGTGCCAGCAGCCCCCGGACTAGCGGCACAGATACGCAGTATTTT.

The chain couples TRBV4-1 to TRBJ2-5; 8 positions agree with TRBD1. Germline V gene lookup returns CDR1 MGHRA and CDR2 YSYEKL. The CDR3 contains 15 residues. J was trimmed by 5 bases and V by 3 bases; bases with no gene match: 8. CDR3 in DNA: TGCGCCAGCAGCCAGCCCCAGGGGGCAGGGGAGACCCAGTACTTC. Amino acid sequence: CASSQPQGAGETQYF.

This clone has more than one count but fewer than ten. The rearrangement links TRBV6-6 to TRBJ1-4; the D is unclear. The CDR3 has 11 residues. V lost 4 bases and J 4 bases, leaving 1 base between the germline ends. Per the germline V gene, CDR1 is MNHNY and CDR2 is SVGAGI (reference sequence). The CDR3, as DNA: TGTGCCAGCAGTTTTAATGAAAAACTGTTTTTT. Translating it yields CASSFNEKLFF.

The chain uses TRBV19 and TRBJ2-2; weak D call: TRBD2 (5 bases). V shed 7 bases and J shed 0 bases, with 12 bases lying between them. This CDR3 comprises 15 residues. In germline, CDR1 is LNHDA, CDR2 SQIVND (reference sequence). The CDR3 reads CASNVAGTNTGELFF. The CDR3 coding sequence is TGTGCCAGTAACGTCGCGGGCACGAACACCGGGGAGCTGTTTTTT.

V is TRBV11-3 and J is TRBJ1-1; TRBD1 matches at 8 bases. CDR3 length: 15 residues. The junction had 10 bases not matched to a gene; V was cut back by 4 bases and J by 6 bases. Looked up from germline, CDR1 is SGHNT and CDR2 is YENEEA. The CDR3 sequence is CASSYLQGVLAEAFF. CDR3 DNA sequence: TGTGCCAGCAGCTATCTACAGGGGGTTTTAGCTGAAGCTTTCTTT.

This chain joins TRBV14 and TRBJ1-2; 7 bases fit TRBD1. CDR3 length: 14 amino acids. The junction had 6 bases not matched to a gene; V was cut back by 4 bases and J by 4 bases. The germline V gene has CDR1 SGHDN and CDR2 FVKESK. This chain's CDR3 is CASSPTGRGYGYTF. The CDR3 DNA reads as TGTGCCAGCAGCCCGACAGGGAGGGGCTATGGCTACACCTTC. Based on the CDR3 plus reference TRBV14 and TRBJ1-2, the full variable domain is EAGVTQFPSHSVIEKGQTVTLRCDPISGHDNLYWYRRVMGKEIKFLLHFVKESKQDESGMPNNRFLAERTGGTYSTLKVQPAELEDSGVYFCASSPTGRGYGYTFGSGTRLTVV.

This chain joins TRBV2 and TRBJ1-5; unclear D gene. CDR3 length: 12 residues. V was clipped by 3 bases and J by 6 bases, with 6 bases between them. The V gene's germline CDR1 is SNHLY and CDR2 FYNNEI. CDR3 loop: CASSEGSQPQHF. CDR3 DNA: TGTGCCAGCAGTGAGGGAAGTCAGCCCCAGCATTTT.

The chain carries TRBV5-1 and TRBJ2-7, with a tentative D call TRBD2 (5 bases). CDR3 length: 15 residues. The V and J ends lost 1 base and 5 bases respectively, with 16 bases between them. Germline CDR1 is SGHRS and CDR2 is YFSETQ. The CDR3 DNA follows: TGCGCCAGCAGCTTGTTGTCCTTCGGGAAAAACGAGCAGTACTTC. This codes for CASSLLSFGKNEQYF.

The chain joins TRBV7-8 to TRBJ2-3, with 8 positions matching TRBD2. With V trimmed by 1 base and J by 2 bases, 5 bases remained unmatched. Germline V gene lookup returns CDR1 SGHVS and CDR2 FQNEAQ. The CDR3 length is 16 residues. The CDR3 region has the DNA TGTGCCAGCAGCTTAGGACTAGCGCCTAACACAGATACGCAGTATTTT. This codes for CASSLGLAPNTDTQYF.

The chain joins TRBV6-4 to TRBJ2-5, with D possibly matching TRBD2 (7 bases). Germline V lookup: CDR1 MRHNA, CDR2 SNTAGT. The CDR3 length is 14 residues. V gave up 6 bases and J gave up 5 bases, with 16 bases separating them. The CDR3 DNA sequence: TGTGCCAGCAGGGATCCGGGGGGCATTGAGACCCAGTACTTC. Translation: CASRDPGGIETQYF.

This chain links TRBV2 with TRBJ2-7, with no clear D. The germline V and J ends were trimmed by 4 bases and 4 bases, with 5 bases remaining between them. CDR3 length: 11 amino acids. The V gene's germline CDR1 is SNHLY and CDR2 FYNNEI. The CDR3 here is CASSGAYEQYF. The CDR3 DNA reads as TGTGCCAGCAGTGGAGCTTACGAGCAGTACTTC.

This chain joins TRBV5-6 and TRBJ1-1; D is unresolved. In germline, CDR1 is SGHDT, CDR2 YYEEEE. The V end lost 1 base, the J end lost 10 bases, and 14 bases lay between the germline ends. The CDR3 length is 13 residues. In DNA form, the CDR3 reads TGTGCCAGCAGCTTGCTATTCCAGCCACGAGCTTTCTTT. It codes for CASSLLFQPRAFF. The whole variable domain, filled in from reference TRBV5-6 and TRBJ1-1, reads DAGVTQSPTHLIKTRGQQVTLRCSPKSGHDTVSWYQQALGQGPQFIFQYYEEEERQRGNFPDRFSGHQFPNYSSELNVNALLLGDSALYLCASSLLFQPRAFFGQGTRLTVV.

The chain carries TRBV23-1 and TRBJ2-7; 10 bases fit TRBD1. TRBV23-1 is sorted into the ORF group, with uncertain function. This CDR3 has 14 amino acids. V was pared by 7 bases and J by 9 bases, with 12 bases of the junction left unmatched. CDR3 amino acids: CASNKPGQGIRQYF. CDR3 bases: TGCGCCAGCAACAAACCGGGACAGGGGATCCGGCAGTACTTC.

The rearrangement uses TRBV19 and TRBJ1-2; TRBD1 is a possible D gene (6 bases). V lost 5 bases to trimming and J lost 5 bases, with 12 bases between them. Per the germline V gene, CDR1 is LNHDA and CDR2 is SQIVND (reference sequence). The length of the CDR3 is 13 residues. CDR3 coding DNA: TGTGCCAGTAGTCCAGGGGAAGGTTATGGCTACACCTTC. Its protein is CASSPGEGYGYTF.

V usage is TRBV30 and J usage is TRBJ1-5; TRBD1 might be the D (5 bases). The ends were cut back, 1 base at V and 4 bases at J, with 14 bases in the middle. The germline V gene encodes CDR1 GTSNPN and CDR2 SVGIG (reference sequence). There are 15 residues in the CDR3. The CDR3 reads CAWSDGRGLNQPQHF. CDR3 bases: TGTGCCTGGAGTGACGGGAGGGGCCTAAATCAGCCCCAGCATTTT.

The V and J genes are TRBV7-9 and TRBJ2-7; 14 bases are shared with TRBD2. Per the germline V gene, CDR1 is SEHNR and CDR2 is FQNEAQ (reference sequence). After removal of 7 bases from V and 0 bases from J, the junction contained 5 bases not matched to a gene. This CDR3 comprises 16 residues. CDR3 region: CASTRTSGRSSYEQYF. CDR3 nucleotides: TGTGCCAGCACCCGGACTAGCGGGAGGAGCTCCTACGAGCAGTACTTC. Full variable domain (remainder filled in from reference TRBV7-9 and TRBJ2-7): DTGVSQNPRHKITKRGQNVTFRCDPISEHNRLYWYRQTLGQGPEFLTYFQNEAQLEKSRLLSDRFSAERPKGSFSTLEIQRTEQGDSAMYLCASTRTSGRSSYEQYFGPGTRLTVT.

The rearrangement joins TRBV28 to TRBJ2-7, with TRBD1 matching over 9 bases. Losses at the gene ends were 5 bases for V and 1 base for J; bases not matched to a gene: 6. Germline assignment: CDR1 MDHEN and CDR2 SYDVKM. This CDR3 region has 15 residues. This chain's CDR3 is CASSQGQGFSYEQYF. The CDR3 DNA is TGTGCCAGCAGTCAAGGACAGGGGTTTTCCTACGAGCAGTACTTC.

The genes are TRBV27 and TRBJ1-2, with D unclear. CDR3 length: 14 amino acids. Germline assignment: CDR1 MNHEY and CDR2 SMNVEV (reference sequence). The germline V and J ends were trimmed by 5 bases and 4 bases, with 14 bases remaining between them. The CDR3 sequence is CASSPPDGRYGYTF. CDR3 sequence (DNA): TGTGCCAGCAGTCCCCCGGACGGGCGCTATGGCTACACCTTC.

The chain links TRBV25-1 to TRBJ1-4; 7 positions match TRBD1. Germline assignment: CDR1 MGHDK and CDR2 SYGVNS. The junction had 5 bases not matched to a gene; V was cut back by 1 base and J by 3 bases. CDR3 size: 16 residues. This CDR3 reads CASSEFGGQSNEKLFF. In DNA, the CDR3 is TGTGCCAGCAGTGAATTTGGGGGACAGTCTAATGAAAAACTGTTTTTT.

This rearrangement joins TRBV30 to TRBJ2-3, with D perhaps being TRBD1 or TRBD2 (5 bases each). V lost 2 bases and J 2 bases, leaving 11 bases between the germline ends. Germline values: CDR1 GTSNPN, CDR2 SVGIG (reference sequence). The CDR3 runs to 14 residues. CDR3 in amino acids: CAWSPGDATDTQYF. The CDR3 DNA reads TGTGCCTGGAGTCCCGGGGACGCCACAGATACGCAGTATTTT.

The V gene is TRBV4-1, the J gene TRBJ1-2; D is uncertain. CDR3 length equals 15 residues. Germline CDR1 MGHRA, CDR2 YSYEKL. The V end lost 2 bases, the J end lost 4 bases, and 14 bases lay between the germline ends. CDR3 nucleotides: TGCGCCAGCAGCCAATTTGTGACCCTGGGCTATGGCTACACCTTC. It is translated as CASSQFVTLGYGYTF.